Listed below are T cell receptor beta chains from one sample, sequenced in a study of CD8+CD57+ T cells in acquired aplastic anemia. TCRdb re-called the reads through MiXCR, storing one row per CDR3 protein. The sample lists some 150,000 distinct CDR3 sequences; about 64% were seen once. The sequencing input was sorted CD4+, CD8+, or CD8+CD57+ T cells (not recorded which) from PBMCs. The receptors derive from a human donor with aplastic anemia. Both conserved end residues are part of each CDR3. The D gene is left open where the match is weak.

TRBV15	TRBJ1-1	.	TGTGCCACCAGCAGAGACTTTGCTGAAGCTTTCTTT	CATSRDFAEAFF
TRBV7-9	TRBJ2-7	.	TGTGCCAGCAGCTCACCCTACGTGGAGCAGTACTTC	CASSSPYVEQYF
TRBV20-1	TRBJ2-1	.	TGCAGTGCTAGGAAATATTTTTCGCGTGAGCAGTTCTTC	CSARKYFSREQFF
TRBV5-6	TRBJ2-5	TRBD2	TGTGCCAGCAGTGTAGCGGGGTCGGGTGAGACCCAGTACTTC	CASSVAGSGETQYF
TRBV20-1	TRBJ1-1	TRBD1	TGCAGTGCTATCACAGGGGGAGGAACTGAAGCTTTCTTT	CSAITGGGTEAFF
TRBV7-9	TRBJ2-7	.	TGTGCCAGCAGCTTAGGCAGGGACGAGCAGTACTTC	CASSLGRDEQYF
TRBV9	TRBJ1-1	.	TGTGCCAGCAGCGTAGATTGGGGGGAGTACACTGAAGCTTTCTTT	CASSVDWGEYTEAFF
TRBV19	TRBJ2-7	.	TGTGCCAGTAGTATGCGCGGCAACTACGAGCAGTACTTC	CASSMRGNYEQYF
TRBV19	TRBJ2-1	TRBD2	TGTGCCAGTAGTGCCGACAGGACTAGCGGGACGTACAATGAGCAGTTCTTC	CASSADRTSGTYNEQFF
TRBV7-2	TRBJ2-3	TRBD2	TGTGCCAGCAGCTCAGCGGGACTAGGCACAGATACGCAGTATTTT	CASSSAGLGTDTQYF
TRBV2	TRBJ2-5	.	TGTGCCAGCAGTGAAGAAGTTCGGTTTGGAGAGACCCAGTACTTC	CASSEEVRFGETQYF
TRBV15	TRBJ2-1	TRBD1	TGTGCCACCAGCAGAGAGGGCAGGGGGTACAATGAGCAGTTCTTC	CATSREGRGYNEQFF
TRBV24-1	TRBJ2-1	.	TGTGCCACCAGTGACCCCGGCAGACAGGTGAATGAGCAGTTCTTC	CATSDPGRQVNEQFF
TRBV20-1	TRBJ1-4	.	TGCAGTGCTAGTGGTCAGGGAGCTGAAAAACTGTTTTTT	CSASGQGAEKLFF